These 2 T cell receptor beta chains were all obtained from the same sample, sequenced in a study of cytomegalovirus exposure and HLA in healthy donors (dated by TCRdb to the late 2010s). Library prep was done by the immunoSEQ multiplex PCR assay. A mixture of 60 forward primers for TCR Vbeta segments and 13 reverse primers for TCR Jbeta segments was used in the multiplex PCR. TCRdb took this table from immuneACCESS and kept in-frame rearrangements with V and J called. Such tables lack part of the clones; where checked against another copy, unresolved V genes explain under half of the gap, and the rest is unexplained. Across this sample there are around 180,000 clones, with 79% seen only once. Roughly 0.76% of the sample is in the top ten clones. The sample was PBMCs. The receptors were gathered from a middle-aged woman in good health and CMV-seronegative.

The chain couples TRBV23-1 to TRBJ1-6, with 8 bases that match TRBD1. TRBV23-1 is reported as an ORF; its role is uncertain. J lost 9 bases, V lost 1 base, and 11 bases had no gene match. CDR3 size: 17 residues. DNA of the CDR3: TGCGCCAGCAGTCAATTTCCAGGACAGGGTTTATTTTCACCCCTCCACTTT. Protein: CASSQFPGQGLFSPLHF.

The chain combines TRBV7-2 with TRBJ1-2; TRBD1 matches at 12 bases. Germline lookup yields CDR1 SGHTA and CDR2 FQGNSA. V shed 5 bases and J 8 bases; nucleotides not matched to a gene: 9. The CDR3 is made up of 15 amino acids. CDR3 protein: CASSRPGTGGKGYTF. The CDR3 region has the DNA TGTGCCAGCAGCCGTCCCGGGACAGGGGGCAAGGGCTACACCTTC.